The rows below give T cell receptor beta chains drawn from one sample of a study of T-cell reconstitution after alpha-beta-depleted transplantation in children. TCRdb re-analysed the PCR reads in MiXCR, keeping a single row per CDR3 protein. The sample holds a few hundred thousand distinct CDR3 sequences, around 12% seen once. Sequencing used PBMCs from the stem cell graft donor, obtained from the stem cell graft. All receptors come from a human donor who donated a stem cell graft to a child with combined immunodeficiency. CDR3s include the opening cysteine and the closing phenylalanine or tryptophan. A D gene is named only where the DNA matches it firmly. A row's size may be missing; if present it is once, few, many or a size class.

J gene | V gene | D gene | clone size | CDR3 DNA | CDR3 protein
TRBJ2-1 | TRBV12-3/TRBV12-4 | TRBD2 | few | TGTGCCAGCAGCCGTCCGACTAGCGGGAGTCTAGAGCAGTTCTTC | CASSRPTSGSLEQFF
TRBJ1-4 | TRBV5-1 | . | . | TGCGCCAGCAGCTTGAACCCCGGGACAAATAATGAAAAACTGTTTTTT | CASSLNPGTNNEKLFF
TRBJ1-2 | TRBV12-3/TRBV12-4 | . | many | TGTGCCAGCAGTTCAGGGTTTAGGTATGGCTACACCTTC | CASSSGFRYGYTF
TRBJ1-3 | TRBV7-9 | . | . | TGTGCCAGCAGCTTACTTCTCCAGGGAACCGGAGGAAACACCATATATTTT | CASSLLLQGTGGNTIYF
TRBJ2-4 | TRBV9 | . | . | TGTGCCAGCAGCGTAGGGGGGGGGGCGCGGACCAAAAACATTCAGTACTTC | CASSVGGGARTKNIQYF
TRBJ2-1 | TRBV5-1 | TRBD2 | few | TGCGCCAGCAGCTATCCCGGGACTAGCGGGAAGAGCTCCTACAATGAGCAGTTCTTC | CASSYPGTSGKSSYNEQFF
TRBJ1-1 | TRBV7-7 | TRBD1 | many | TGTGCTAGCAGCCCACTGACAGGGAAGGGCACTGAAGCTTTCTTT | CASSPLTGKGTEAFF
TRBJ2-5 | TRBV7-2 | . | . | TGTGCCAGCAGCTTTTTTCTATGGGCGACAATAGAGACCCAGTACTTC | CASSFFLWATIETQYF
TRBJ2-1 | TRBV15 | TRBD1 | few | TGTGCCACCAGCAGAGGGGACAGATACAATGAGCAGTTCTTC | CATSRGDRYNEQFF
TRBJ2-2 | TRBV7-9 | . | many | TGTGCCAGCAGCTTCCCGGGAAGGACCGGGGAGCTGTTTTTT | CASSFPGRTGELFF
TRBJ2-1 | TRBV12-3/TRBV12-4 | . | . | TGTGCCAGCAGTTTAGCGCCAGGGGAATGGCAGTTCTTC | CASSLAPGEWQFF
TRBJ2-3 | TRBV4-2 | TRBD2 | . | TGTGCCAGCAGCCAAGGGCTAGCGGGAGAAGGCACAGATACGCAGTATTTT | CASSQGLAGEGTDTQYF
TRBJ2-1 | TRBV19 | TRBD2 | . | TGTGCCAGTCGGGCAAGCGGGATATCCTACAATGAGCAGTTCTTC | CASRASGISYNEQFF
TRBJ1-2 | TRBV18 | TRBD1 | . | TGTGCCAGCTCACCAGAAGGACAGGGAGGGTCCTTGTTCTTC | CASSPEGQGGSLFF
TRBJ1-5 | TRBV28 | . | . | TGTGCCAGCAGTCCCCTCGGGGCAGGAACGGGTAACTATCAGCCCCAGCATTTT | CASSPLGAGTGNYQPQHF
TRBJ1-2 | TRBV29-1 | . | . | TGCAGCGTTGAGAGGGGACGATCCGGCTATGGCTACACCTTC | CSVERGRSGYGYTF
TRBJ2-3 | TRBV7-9 | . | . | TGTGCCAGCAGCTTTCGAGAGCAGCTGGACACAGATACGCAGTATTTT | CASSFREQLDTDTQYF
TRBJ2-7 | TRBV6-6 | . | . | TGTGCCACCTCCTCCGGGTCTTCCTACGAGCAGTACTTC | CATSSGSSYEQYF
TRBJ1-4 | TRBV6-5 | . | many | TGTGCCAGCAGGCAGGGCCCCAGGAATAATGAAAAACTGTTTTTT | CASRQGPRNNEKLFF
TRBJ2-2 | TRBV20-1 | TRBD2 | many | TGCAGTGCTAGAGAGGCGGGGAGGGACACCGGGGAGCTGTTTTTT | CSAREAGRDTGELFF
TRBJ2-5 | TRBV4-2 | . | many | TGTGCCAGCAGCCAAGATGCAGGCATGGGGACCCAGTACTTC | CASSQDAGMGTQYF
TRBJ2-2 | TRBV5-1 | TRBD2 | once | TGCGCCAGCAGCACAGCGGGGATAAACACCGGGGAGCTGTTTTTT | CASSTAGINTGELFF
TRBJ2-5 | TRBV7-8 | TRBD2 | . | TGTGCCAGCAGCTTAGTTCTAGCGGGGGGCCCCCAAGAGACCCAGTACTTC | CASSLVLAGGPQETQYF
TRBJ1-1 | TRBV15 | . | . | TGTGCCACCAGCAGAGATTTCAGGGGAGGGACTGAAGCTTTCTTT | CATSRDFRGGTEAFF
TRBJ1-5 | TRBV20-1 | . | . | TGCAGTGCCGAGGAGGACACTAGCAATCAGCCCCAGCATTTT | CSAEEDTSNQPQHF
TRBJ2-2 | TRBV5-1 | . | many | TGCGCCAGCAGCTTGGGCGATACCGGGGAGCTGTTTTTT | CASSLGDTGELFF
TRBJ2-5 | TRBV11-2 | TRBD1 | many | TGTGCCAGCGAGTCCGGACAGGGCCAAGAGACCCAGTACTTC | CASESGQGQETQYF
TRBJ1-5 | TRBV28 | . | many | TGTGCCAGCAGTTTAGCATCGGGGAGGGGAAATCAGCCCCAGCATTTT | CASSLASGRGNQPQHF
TRBJ2-3 | TRBV4-1 | . | . | TGCGCCAGCAGCCTTAATCCGGGGAGCACAGATACGCAGTATTTT | CASSLNPGSTDTQYF
TRBJ2-1 | TRBV20-1 | . | few | TGCAGTGCTAGAGTTGGGGCTAGCTGGCCCAATGAGCAGTTCTTC | CSARVGASWPNEQFF
TRBJ2-3 | TRBV6-5 | TRBD2 | few | TGTGCCAGCAGGCCTAGCGGGGGGAGCACAGATACGCAGTATTTT | CASRPSGGSTDTQYF
TRBJ1-5 | TRBV7-2 | TRBD1 | many | TGTGCCAGCAGCTCGAGACAGGGTGGCAATCAGCCCCAGCATTTT | CASSSRQGGNQPQHF